This passage covers 9 T cell receptor beta chains from one sample sequenced in a study of cytomegalovirus exposure and HLA in healthy donors. The primer mix had 60 Vbeta and 13 Jbeta primers. Only in-frame clones appear in the TCRdb table, and some are missing; sequencing was by immunoSEQ multiplex PCR. This table holds 150,000 to 200,000 clones, approximately 84% found once. The sequenced material came from PBMCs. The receptors shown here come from a man younger than 40 in good health and CMV-seropositive.

This clone was counted a single time. The chain combines TRBV18 with TRBJ1-2; the D gene is possibly TRBD1 (5 bases). Between the trimmed V and J ends, which lost 4 bases and 8 bases, there was a span of 11 bases. This CDR3 is built from 12 residues. Germline CDR1 KGHSH, CDR2 LQKENI. CDR3 residues: CASSRGVKGYTF. In nucleotides, the CDR3 is TGTGCCAGCTCACGGGGCGTGAAAGGCTACACCTTC.

CDR3 nucleotides: TGTGCCAGCAGCCAAGGTCTAAGCGCAGATACGCAGTATTTT. As protein: CASSQGLSADTQYF. V usage is TRBV4-2 and J usage is TRBJ2-3, with D uncertain. The CDR3 loop spans 14 amino acids. V lost 1 base and J lost 4, with 9 bases in between. The V gene's germline CDR1 is LGHNA and CDR2 YNFKEQ.

This rearrangement joins TRBV27 to TRBJ1-4; 10 bases fit TRBD1. CDR3 size: 17 residues. The ends lost 6 bases at V and 8 bases at J; junction bases unmatched: 15. Germline V gives CDR1 MNHEY, CDR2 SMNVEV (reference sequence). In DNA form, the CDR3 reads TGTGCCAGCAGGCCGGGACAGGGGAGCCTATACCCCGAAAAACTGTTTTTT. Its translation is CASRPGQGSLYPEKLFF.

V usage is TRBV5-1 and J usage is TRBJ2-5, with D possibly being TRBD1 (5 bases). The better agreement between TRBJ2-7 and the DNA end casts doubt on the J call. This CDR3 comprises 13 residues. From germline, CDR1 is SGHRS and CDR2 YFSETQ. DNA of the CDR3: TGCGCCAGCAGCTTGACGACAGATTACGAGCAGTACTTC. Translated, it gives CASSLTTDYEQYF.

This sequence joins TRBV27 and TRBJ2-1, with 11 bases lining up with TRBD1. The junction had 9 bases not matched to a gene; V was cut back by 5 bases and J by 6 bases. This CDR3 has 16 amino acids. The V gene's germline CDR1 is MNHEY and CDR2 SMNVEV (reference sequence). The CDR3 reads CASSPGTGGYSNEQFF. CDR3 coding DNA: TGTGCCAGCAGTCCGGGGACAGGGGGTTATTCCAATGAGCAGTTCTTC.

The rearrangement uses TRBV6-1 and TRBJ2-5; D is perhaps TRBD1 (6 bases). The tail of the sequence fits TRBJ2-7 better, so the J call may be wrong. The CDR3 spans 14 residues. Germline V gene sequence: CDR1 MNHNS, CDR2 SASEGT. This CDR3 is CAILRDIGAYEQYF. The CDR3 nucleotides read TGTGCCATACTCCGGGACATCGGAGCCTACGAGCAGTACTTC.

The chain carries TRBV29-1 and TRBJ2-2, with 9 positions matching TRBD1. The CDR3 sequence is 13 residues long. Germline V gives CDR1 SQVTM, CDR2 ANQGSEA. Germline trimming cut 7 bases from V and 5 bases from J; bases unmatched to any gene: 5. CDR3 protein: CSARDRVTGELFF. CDR3 bases: TGCAGCGCCCGGGACAGGGTTACCGGGGAGCTGTTTTTT.

The J gene is TRBJ2-6, the V gene TRBV9; D remains ambiguous. This CDR3 comprises 16 residues. The V and J ends lost 3 bases and 3 bases respectively, with 13 bases between them. The germline CDR1 and CDR2 sequences are SGDLS and YYNGEE. The CDR3 nucleotides read TGTGCCAGCAGCGACGGGTCCTTTTTTGGGGCCAACGTCCTGACTTTC. Encoded protein: CASSDGSFFGANVLTF.

For the CDR3, the DNA is TGCAGTGCCCCTTCGGTTACTGAAGCTTTCTTT. Translated: CSAPSVTEAFF. V is TRBV20-1 and J is TRBJ1-1; no clear D gene. The CDR3 contains 11 residues. The germline V gene encodes CDR1 DFQATT and CDR2 SNEGSKA (reference sequence). V shed 6 bases and J shed 5 bases, with 10 bases lying between them.